This T cell receptor (beta chain) is from a study of T cells in Graves' hyperthyroidism and ophthalmopathy. Turning to the study itself: Pretreatment peripheral blood was obtained at initial diagnosis. Study findings and constraints: Most thyroid clonotypes with frequency above 0.001 were detected in blood.

Amplification of TCR beta CDR3 regions used RNA as the template. First-round RT-PCR targeting the TCR CDR3 was performed with the HTBI primer set. TCRdb independently ran MiXCR on the multiplex PCR reads; one entry per CDR3 protein. This table has about 420,000 distinct CDR3 sequences, 15% to 18% appearing once. A lack of ophthalmopathy progression within 18 months defined stable Graves' hyperthyroidism. A patient was excluded if there was uncontrolled infection, other autoimmune disease, pregnancy or lactation. The table lists this clonotype with many counts. Its antigen is still unknown. The CDR3 loop spans 15 amino acids. Per the germline V gene, CDR1 is MNHEY and CDR2 is SMNVEV (reference sequence). V lost 6 bases to trimming and J lost 7 bases, with 21 bases between them.

The V call is TRBV27, the J call TRBJ2-5; D is ambiguous. This clonotype was obtained from a young woman with Graves' hyperthyroidism. The sequenced sample consisted of blood. CDR3 DNA: TGTGCCAGCAGCCAAGGACCAGACCTTGTGAGGACCCAGTACTTC. It is translated as CASSQGPDLVRTQYF.